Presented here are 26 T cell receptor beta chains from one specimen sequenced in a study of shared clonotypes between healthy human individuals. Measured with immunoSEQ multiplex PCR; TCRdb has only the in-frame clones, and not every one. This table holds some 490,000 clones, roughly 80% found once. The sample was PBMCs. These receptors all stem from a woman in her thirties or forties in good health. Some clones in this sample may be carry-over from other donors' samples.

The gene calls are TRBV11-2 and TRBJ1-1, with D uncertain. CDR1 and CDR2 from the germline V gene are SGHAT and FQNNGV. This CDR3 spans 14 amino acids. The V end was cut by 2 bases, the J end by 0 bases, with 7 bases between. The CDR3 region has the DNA TGTGCCAGCAGCTTATACGGGATGAACACTGAAGCTTTCTTT. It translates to CASSLYGMNTEAFF. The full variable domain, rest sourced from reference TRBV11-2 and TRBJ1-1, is EAGVAQSPRYKIIEKRQSVAFWCNPISGHATLYWYQQILGQGPKLLIQFQNNGVVDDSQLPKDRFSAERLKGVDSTLKIQPAKLEDSAVYLCASSLYGMNTEAFFGQGTRLTVV.

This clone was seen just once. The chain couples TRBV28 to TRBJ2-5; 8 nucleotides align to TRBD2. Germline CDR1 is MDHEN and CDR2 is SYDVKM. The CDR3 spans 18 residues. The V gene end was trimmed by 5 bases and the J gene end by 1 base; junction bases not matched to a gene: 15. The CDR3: CASSPSRTSRSGQETQYF. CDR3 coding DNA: TGTGCCAGCAGTCCCTCCCGGACTAGCCGGTCAGGCCAAGAGACCCAGTACTTC.

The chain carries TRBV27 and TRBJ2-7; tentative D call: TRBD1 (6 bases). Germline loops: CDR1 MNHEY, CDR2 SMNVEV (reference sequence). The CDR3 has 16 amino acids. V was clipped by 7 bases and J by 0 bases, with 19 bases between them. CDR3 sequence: CASKGKGTPSSYEQYF. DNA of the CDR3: TGTGCCAGCAAAGGGAAGGGGACACCGAGCTCCTACGAGCAGTACTTC.

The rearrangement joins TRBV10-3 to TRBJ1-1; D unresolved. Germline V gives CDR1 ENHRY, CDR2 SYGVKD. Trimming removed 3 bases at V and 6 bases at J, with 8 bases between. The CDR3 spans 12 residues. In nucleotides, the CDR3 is TGTGCCATCAGTGATGTACCCCCTGAAGCTTTCTTT. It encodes CAISDVPPEAFF.

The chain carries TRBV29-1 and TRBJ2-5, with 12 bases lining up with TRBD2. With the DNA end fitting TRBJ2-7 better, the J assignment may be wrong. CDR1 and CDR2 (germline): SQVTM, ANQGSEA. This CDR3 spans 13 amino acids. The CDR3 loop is CSATSGGGYEQYF. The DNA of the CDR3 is TGCAGCGCGACTAGCGGGGGAGGATACGAGCAGTACTTC.

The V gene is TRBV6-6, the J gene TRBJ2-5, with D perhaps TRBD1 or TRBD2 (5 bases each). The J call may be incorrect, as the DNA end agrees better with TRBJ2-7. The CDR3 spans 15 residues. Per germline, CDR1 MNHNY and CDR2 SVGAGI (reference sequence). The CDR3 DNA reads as TGTGCCAGCAGTGAGGGCGCAGGGATAAGCTACGAGCAGTACTTC. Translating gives CASSEGAGISYEQYF.

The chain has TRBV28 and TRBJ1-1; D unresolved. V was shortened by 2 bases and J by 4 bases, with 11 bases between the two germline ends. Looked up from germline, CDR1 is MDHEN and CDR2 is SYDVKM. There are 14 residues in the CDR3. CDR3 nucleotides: TGTGCCAGCAGTTTAACCCCTTACCTCACTGAAGCTTTCTTT. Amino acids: CASSLTPYLTEAFF.

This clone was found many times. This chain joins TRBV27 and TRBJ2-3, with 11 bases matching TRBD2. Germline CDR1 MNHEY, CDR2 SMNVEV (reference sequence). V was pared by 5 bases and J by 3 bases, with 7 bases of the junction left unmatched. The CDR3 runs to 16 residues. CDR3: CASSLRLAGKTDTQYF. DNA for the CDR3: TGTGCCAGCAGTCTAAGACTAGCGGGGAAAACAGATACGCAGTATTTT.

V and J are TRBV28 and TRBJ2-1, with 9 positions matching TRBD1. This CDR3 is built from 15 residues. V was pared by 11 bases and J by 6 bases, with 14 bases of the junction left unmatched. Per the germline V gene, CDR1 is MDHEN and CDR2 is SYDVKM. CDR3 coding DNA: TGTGCCCCCCATGTTTTAGGGACAGGGTCCAATGAGCAGTTCTTC. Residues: CAPHVLGTGSNEQFF.

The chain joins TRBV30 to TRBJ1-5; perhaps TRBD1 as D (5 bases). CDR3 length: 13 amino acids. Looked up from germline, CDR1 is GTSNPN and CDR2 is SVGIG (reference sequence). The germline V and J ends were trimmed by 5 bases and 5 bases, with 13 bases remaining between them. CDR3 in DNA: TGTGCCTGGGGACTTAGGGGAGATCAGCCCCAGCATTTT. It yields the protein CAWGLRGDQPQHF.

The CDR3: CASSPRAGTGAVTEAFF. The CDR3 nucleotides are TGTGCCAGCAGCCCCCGGGCCGGGACAGGGGCTGTCACTGAAGCTTTCTTT. The chain employs TRBV9 and TRBJ1-1, with TRBD1 matching over 10 bases. CDR3 size: 17 residues. The germline gives CDR1 SGDLS, CDR2 YYNGEE. The junction had 13 bases not matched to a gene; V was cut back by 4 bases and J by 4 bases.

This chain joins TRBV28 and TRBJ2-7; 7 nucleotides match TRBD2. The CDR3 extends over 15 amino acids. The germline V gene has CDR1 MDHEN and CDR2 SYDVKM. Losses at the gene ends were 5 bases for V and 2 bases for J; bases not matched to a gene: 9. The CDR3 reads CASSPVASGAYEQYF. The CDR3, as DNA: TGTGCCAGCAGTCCCGTGGCTAGCGGCGCCTACGAGCAGTACTTC.

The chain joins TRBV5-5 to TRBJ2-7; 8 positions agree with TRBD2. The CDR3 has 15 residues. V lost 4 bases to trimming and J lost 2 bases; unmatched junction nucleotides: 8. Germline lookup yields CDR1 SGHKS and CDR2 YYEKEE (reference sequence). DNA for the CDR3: TGTGCCAGCAGCCCCCCGGGGGGGGTAACCTACGAGCAGTACTTC. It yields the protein CASSPPGGVTYEQYF. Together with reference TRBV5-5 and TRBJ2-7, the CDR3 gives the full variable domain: DAGVTQSPTHLIKTRGQQVTLRCSPISGHKSVSWYQQVLGQGPQFIFQYYEKEERGRGNFPDRFSARQFPNYSSELNVNALLLGDSALYLCASSPPGGVTYEQYFGPGTRLTVT.

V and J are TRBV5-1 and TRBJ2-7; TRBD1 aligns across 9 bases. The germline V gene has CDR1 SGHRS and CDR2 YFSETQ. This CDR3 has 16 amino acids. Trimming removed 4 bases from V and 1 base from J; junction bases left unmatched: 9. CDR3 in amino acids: CASSGNRGLGSYEQYF. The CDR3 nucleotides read TGCGCCAGCAGCGGCAACAGGGGGCTCGGATCCTACGAGCAGTACTTC.

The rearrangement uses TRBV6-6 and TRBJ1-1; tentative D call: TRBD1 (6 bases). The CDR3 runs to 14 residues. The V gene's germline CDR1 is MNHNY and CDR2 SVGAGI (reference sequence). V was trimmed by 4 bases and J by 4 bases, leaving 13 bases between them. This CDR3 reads CASSSQGSGTEAFF. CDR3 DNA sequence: TGTGCCAGCAGTTCCCAGGGGTCGGGCACTGAAGCTTTCTTT.

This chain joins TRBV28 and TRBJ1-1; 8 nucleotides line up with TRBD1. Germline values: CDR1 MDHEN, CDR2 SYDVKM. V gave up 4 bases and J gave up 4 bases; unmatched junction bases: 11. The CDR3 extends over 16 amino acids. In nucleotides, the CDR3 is TGTGCCAGCAGTTCCTTCGGACAGGGACTGAGCACTGAAGCTTTCTTT. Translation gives CASSSFGQGLSTEAFF.

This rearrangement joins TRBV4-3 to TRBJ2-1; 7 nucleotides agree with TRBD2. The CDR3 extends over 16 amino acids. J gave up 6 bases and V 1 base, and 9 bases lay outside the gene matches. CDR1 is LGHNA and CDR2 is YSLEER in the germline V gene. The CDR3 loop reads CASSQGWRLASNEQFF. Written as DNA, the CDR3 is TGCGCCAGCAGCCAAGGTTGGCGACTAGCCTCCAATGAGCAGTTCTTC.

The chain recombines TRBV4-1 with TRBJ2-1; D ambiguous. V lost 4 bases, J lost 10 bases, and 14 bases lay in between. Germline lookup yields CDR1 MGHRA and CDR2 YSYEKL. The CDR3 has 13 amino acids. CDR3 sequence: CASSPVVPPEQFF. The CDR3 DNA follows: TGCGCCAGCAGCCCGGTGGTCCCTCCCGAGCAGTTCTTC.

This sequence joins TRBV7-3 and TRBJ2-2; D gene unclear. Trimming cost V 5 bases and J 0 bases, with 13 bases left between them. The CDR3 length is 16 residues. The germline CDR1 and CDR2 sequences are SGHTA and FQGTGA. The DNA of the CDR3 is TGTGCCAGCAGCCCCCAGCCGACCCCGAACACCGGGGAGCTGTTTTTT. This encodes CASSPQPTPNTGELFF.

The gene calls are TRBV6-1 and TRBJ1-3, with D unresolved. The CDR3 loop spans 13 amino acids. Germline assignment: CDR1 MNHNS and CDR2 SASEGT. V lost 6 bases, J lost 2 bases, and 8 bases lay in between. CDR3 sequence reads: CASRAGAGNTIYF. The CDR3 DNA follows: TGTGCCAGCAGGGCAGGCGCTGGAAACACCATATATTTT.

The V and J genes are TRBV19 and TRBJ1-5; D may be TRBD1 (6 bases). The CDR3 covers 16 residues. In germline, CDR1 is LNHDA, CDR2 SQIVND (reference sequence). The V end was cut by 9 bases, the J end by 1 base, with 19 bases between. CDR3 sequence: CASSEFGGWSNQPQHF. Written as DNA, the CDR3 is TGTGCCAGCAGTGAATTTGGGGGCTGGAGCAATCAGCCCCAGCATTTT.

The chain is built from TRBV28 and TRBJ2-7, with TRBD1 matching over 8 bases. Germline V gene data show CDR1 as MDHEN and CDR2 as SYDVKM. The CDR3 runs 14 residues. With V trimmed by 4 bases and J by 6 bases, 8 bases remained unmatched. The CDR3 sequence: CASSSSDRAVEQYF. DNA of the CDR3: TGTGCCAGCAGTTCCTCGGACAGGGCGGTCGAGCAGTACTTC.

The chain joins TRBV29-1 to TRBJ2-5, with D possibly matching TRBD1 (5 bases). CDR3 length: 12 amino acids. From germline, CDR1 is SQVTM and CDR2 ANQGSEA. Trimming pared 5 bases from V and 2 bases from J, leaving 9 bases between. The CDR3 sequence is CSVMDMQETQYF. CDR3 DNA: TGCAGCGTTATGGACATGCAAGAGACCCAGTACTTC.

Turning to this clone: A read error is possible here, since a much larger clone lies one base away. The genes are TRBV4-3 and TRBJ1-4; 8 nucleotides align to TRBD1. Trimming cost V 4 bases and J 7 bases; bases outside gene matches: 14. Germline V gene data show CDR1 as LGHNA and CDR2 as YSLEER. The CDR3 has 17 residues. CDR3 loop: CASSRLTGVSFGEKLFF. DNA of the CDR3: TGCGCCAGCAGCCGCCTGACAGGGGTCAGTTTTGGTGAAAAACTGTTTTTT.

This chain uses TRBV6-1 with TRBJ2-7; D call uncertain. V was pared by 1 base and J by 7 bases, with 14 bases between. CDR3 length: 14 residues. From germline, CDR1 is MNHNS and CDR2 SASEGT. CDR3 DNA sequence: TGTGCCAGCAGTGAAGGGGCCACGTTGGGTGAGCAGTACTTC. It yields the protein CASSEGATLGEQYF.

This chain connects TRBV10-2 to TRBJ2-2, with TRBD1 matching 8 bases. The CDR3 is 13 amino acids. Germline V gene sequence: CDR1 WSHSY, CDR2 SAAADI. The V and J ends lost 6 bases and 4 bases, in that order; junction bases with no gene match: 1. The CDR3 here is CASSDRGTGELFF. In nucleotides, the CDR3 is TGCGCCAGCAGCGACAGGGGCACCGGGGAGCTGTTTTTT.